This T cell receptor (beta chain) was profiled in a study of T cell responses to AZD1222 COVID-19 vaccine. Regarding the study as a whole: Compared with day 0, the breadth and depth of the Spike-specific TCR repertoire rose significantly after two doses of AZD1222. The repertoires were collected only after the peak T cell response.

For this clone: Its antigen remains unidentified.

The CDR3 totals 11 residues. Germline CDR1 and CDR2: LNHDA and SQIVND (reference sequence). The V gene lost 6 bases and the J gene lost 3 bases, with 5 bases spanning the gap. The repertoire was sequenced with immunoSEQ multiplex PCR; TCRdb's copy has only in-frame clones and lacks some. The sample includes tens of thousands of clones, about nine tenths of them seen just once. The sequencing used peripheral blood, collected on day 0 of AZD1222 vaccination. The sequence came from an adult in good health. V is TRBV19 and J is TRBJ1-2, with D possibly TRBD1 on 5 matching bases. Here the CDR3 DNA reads TGTGCCAGTAGCAGGGACTATGGCTACACCTTC. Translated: CASSRDYGYTF. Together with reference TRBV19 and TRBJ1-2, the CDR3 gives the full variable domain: DGGITQSPKYLFRKEGQNVTLSCEQNLNHDAMYWYRQDPGQGLRLIYYSQIVNDFQKGDIAEGYSVSREKKESFPLTVTSAQKNPTAFYLCASSRDYGYTFGSGTRLTVV.